The entry below describes one T cell receptor (beta chain). This study enrolled people aged roughly 18 to 89 from about two dozen US geographic areas. Clones were sequenced by immunoSEQ multiplex PCR, and TCRdb holds only the in-frame ones, with some missing. The profile shows about 260,000 clones, roughly four fifths of them singletons. The sample is drawn from a study of blood T cell repertoires in COVID-19. At the level of the study: Sites across the United States, Italy and Spain contributed samples from acute and convalescent COVID-19. PBMCs, B-cell-depleted T cells, or T cells were the source of the cDNA or gDNA that made up the material.

Germline trimming cut 0 bases from V and 6 bases from J; bases unmatched to any gene: 3. Germline loops: CDR1 SGDLS, CDR2 YYNGEE. The CDR3 loop spans 14 amino acids. The TCR originated in a man aged 25-45 years with acute COVID-19. Sequences were obtained from PBMCs or T cells enriched from blood (not recorded which). The chain has TRBV9 and TRBJ2-1; TRBD2 agrees at 7 bases. CDR3 protein: CASSVELASNEQFF. The CDR3 nucleotides read TGTGCCAGCAGCGTAGAACTAGCGAGCAATGAGCAGTTCTTC.